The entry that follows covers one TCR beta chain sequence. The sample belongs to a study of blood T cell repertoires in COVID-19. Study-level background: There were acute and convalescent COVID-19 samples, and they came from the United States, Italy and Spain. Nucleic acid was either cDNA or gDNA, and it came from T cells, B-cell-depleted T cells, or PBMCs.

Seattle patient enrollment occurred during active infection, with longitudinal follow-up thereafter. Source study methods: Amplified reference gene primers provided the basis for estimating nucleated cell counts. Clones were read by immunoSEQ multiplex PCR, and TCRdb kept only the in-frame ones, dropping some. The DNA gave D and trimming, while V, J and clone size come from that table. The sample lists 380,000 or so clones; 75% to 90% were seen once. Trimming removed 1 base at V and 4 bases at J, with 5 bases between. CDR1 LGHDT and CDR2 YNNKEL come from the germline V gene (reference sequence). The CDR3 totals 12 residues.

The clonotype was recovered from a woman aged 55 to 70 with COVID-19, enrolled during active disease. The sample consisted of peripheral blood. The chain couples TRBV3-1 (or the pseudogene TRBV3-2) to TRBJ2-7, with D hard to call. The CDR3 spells CASSQGAYEQYF. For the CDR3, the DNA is TGTGCCAGCAGCCAAGGCGCGTACGAGCAGTACTTC.